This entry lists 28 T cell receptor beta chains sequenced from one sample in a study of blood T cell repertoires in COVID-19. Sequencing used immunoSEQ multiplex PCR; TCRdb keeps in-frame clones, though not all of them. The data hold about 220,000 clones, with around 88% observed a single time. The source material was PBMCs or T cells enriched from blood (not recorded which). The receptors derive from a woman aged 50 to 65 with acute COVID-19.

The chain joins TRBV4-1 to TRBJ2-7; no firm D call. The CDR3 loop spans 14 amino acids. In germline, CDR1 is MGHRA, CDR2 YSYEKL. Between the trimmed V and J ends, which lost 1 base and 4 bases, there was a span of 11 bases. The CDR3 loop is CASSQGSLNYEQYF. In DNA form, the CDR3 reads TGCGCCAGCAGCCAAGGAAGCCTGAATTACGAGCAGTACTTC.

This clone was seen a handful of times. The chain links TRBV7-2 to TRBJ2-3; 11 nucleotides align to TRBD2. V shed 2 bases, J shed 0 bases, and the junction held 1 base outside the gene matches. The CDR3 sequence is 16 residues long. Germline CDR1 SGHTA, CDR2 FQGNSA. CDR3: CASSLLAGGSTDTQYF. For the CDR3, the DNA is TGTGCCAGCAGCTTACTAGCGGGAGGTAGCACAGATACGCAGTATTTT.

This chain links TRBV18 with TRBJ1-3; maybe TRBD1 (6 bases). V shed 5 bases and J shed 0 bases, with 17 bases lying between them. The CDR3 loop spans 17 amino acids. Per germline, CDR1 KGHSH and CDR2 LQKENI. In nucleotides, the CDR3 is TGTGCCAGCTCATTCGGGGGGACATTTTACTCTGGAAACACCATATATTTT. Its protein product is CASSFGGTFYSGNTIYF. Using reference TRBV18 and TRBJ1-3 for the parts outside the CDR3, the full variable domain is NAGVMQNPRHLVRRRGQEARLRCSPMKGHSHVYWYRQLPEEGLKFMVYLQKENIIDESGMPKERFSAEFPKEGPSILRIQQVVRGDSAAYFCASSFGGTFYSGNTIYFGEGSWLTVV.

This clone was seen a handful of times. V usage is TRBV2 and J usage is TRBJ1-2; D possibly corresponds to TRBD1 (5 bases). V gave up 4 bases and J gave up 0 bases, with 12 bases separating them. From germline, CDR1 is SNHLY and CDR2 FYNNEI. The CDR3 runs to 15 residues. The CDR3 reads CASSVVGQANYGYTF. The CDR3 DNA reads TGTGCCAGCAGTGTGGTGGGGCAAGCTAACTATGGCTACACCTTC.

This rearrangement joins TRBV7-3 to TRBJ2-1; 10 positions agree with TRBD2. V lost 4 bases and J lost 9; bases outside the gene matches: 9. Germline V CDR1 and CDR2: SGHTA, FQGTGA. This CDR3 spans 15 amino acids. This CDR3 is CASSSAAGGPSEQFF. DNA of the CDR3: TGTGCCAGCAGCTCTGCAGCGGGAGGGCCTAGTGAGCAGTTCTTC.

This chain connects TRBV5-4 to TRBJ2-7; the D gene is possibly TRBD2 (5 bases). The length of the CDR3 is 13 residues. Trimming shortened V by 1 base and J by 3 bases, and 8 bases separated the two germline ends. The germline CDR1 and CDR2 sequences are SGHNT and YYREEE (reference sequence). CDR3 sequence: CASSLRGDYEQYF. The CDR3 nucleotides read TGTGCCAGCAGCTTGCGGGGAGACTACGAGCAGTACTTC. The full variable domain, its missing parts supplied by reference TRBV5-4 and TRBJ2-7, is ETGVTQSPTHLIKTRGQQVTLRCSSQSGHNTVSWYQQALGQGPQFIFQYYREEENGRGNFPPRFSGLQFPNYSSELNVNALELDDSALYLCASSLRGDYEQYFGPGTRLTVT.

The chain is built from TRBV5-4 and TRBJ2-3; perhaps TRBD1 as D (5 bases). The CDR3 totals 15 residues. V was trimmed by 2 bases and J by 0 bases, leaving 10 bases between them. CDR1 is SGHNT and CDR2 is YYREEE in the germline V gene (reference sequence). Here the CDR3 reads CASSFRAGSTDTQYF. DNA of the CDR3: TGTGCCAGCAGCTTTCGGGCAGGGAGCACAGATACGCAGTATTTT.

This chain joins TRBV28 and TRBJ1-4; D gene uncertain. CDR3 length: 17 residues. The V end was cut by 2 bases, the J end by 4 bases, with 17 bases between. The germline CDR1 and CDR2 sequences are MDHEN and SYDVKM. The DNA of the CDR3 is TGTGCCAGCAGTTTAAGGTCCGAGGGTATCTATAATGAAAAACTGTTTTTT. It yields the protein CASSLRSEGIYNEKLFF.

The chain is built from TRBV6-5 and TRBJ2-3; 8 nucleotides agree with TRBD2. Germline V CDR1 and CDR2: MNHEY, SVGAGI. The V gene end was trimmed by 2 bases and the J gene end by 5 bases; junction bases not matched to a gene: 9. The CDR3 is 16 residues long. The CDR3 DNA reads TGTGCCAGCAGTTACCAGCCGGGAGGGCCCGGAGATACGCAGTATTTT. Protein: CASSYQPGGPGDTQYF.

The CDR3 spells CASRWGVTQYF. The CDR3 DNA follows: TGTGCCAGCAGGTGGGGGGTGACCCAGTACTTC. V usage is TRBV12-3 or TRBV12-4 and J usage is TRBJ2-5, with D possibly matching TRBD2 (6 bases). The germline V and J ends were trimmed by 6 bases and 7 bases, with 9 bases remaining between them. The CDR3 contains 11 residues.

CDR3: CASSQGPSSYNEQFF. The CDR3 DNA sequence: TGTGCCAGCAGTCAGGGGCCGAGCTCCTACAATGAGCAGTTCTTC. The chain couples TRBV6-5 to TRBJ2-1; possibly TRBD1 for D (6 bases). Trimming cost V 5 bases and J 0 bases, with 11 bases left between them. This CDR3 is 15 amino acids long. Germline V CDR1 and CDR2: MNHEY, SVGAGI.

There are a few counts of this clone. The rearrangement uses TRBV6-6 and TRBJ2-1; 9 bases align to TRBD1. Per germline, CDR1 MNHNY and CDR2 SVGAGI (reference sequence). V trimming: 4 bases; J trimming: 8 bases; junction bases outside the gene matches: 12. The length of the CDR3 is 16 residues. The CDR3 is CASSSPGQGLIYEQFF. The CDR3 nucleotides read TGTGCCAGCAGTTCTCCGGGACAGGGATTAATCTATGAGCAGTTCTTC.

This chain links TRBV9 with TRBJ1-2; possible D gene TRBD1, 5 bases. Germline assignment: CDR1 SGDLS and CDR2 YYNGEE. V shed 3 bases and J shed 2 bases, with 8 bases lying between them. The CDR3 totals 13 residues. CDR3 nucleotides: TGTGCCAGCAGCGGGGGCAAAAACTATGGCTACACCTTC. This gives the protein CASSGGKNYGYTF.

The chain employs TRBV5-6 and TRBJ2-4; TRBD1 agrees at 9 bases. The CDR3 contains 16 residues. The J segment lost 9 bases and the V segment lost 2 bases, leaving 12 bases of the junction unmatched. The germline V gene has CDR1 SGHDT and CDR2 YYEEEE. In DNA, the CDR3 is TGTGCCAGCAGCTTTGGTTCCGCCGGGACAGGGACCATTCAGTACTTC. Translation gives CASSFGSAGTGTIQYF.

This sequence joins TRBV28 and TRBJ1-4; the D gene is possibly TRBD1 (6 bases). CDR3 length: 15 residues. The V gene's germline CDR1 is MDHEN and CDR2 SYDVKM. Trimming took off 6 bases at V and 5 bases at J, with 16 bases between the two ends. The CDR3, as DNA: TGTGCCAGCAGCCAAAGCGGGACACCGAATGAAAAACTGTTTTTT. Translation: CASSQSGTPNEKLFF.

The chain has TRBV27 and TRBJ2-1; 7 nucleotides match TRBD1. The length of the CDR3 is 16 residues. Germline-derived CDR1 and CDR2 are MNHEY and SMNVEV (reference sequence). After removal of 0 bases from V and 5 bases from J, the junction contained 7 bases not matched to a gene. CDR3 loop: CASSLSLGTVNNEQFF. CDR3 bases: TGTGCCAGCAGTTTATCCCTTGGGACAGTAAACAATGAGCAGTTCTTC.

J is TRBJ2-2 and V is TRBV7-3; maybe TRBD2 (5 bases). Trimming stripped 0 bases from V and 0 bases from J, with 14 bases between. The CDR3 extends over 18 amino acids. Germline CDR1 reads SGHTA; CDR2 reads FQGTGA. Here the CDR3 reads CASSLTGTRRANTGELFF. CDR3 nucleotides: TGTGCCAGCAGCTTAACGGGTACTAGAAGGGCGAACACCGGGGAGCTGTTTTTT.

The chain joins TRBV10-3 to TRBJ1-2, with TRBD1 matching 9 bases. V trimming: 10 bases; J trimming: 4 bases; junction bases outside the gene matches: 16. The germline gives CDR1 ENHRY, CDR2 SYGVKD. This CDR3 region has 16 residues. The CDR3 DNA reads TGTGCCACCACAGGGGGCCCCTCTATTGGGATCTATGGCTACACCTTC. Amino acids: CATTGGPSIGIYGYTF.

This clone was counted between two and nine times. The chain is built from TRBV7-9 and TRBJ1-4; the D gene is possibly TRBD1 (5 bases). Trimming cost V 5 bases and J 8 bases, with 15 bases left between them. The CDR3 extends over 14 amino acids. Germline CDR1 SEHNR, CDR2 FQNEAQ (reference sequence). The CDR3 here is CASSPGTGREKLFF. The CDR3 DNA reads TGTGCCAGCAGCCCCGGGACGGGGAGGGAAAAACTGTTTTTT. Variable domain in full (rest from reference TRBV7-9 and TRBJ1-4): DTGVSQNPRHKITKRGQNVTFRCDPISEHNRLYWYRQTLGQGPEFLTYFQNEAQLEKSRLLSDRFSAERPKGSFSTLEIQRTEQGDSAMYLCASSPGTGREKLFFGSGTQLSVL.

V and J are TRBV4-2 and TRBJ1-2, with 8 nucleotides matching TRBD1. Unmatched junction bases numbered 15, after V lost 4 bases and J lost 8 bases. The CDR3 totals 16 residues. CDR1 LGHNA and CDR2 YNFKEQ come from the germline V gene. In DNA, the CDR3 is TGTGCCAGCAGCCGTACCAGCGTCCAGGGGGCGCGAGGCTACACCTTC. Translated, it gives CASSRTSVQGARGYTF.

CDR3 protein: CASSSGTVLSGNTIYF. DNA for the CDR3: TGTGCCAGCAGCTCGGGGACAGTCCTCTCTGGAAACACCATATATTTT. This chain connects TRBV5-6 to TRBJ1-3; TRBD1 matches at 7 bases. CDR1 SGHDT and CDR2 YYEEEE come from the germline V gene. The CDR3 totals 16 residues. J gave up 0 bases and V 3 bases, and 6 bases lay outside the gene matches.

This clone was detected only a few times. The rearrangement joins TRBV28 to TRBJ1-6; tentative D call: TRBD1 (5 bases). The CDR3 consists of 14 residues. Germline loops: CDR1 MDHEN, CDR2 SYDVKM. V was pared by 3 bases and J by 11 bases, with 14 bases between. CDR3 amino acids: CASSFQGDWTPLHF. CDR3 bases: TGTGCCAGCAGTTTTCAGGGTGATTGGACACCCCTCCACTTT.

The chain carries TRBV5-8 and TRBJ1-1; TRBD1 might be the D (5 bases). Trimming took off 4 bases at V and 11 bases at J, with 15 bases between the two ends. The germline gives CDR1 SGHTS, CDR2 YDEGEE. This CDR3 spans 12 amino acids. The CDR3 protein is CASSLRGLGAFF. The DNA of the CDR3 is TGTGCCAGCAGCCTTCGGGGACTCGGCGCTTTCTTT.

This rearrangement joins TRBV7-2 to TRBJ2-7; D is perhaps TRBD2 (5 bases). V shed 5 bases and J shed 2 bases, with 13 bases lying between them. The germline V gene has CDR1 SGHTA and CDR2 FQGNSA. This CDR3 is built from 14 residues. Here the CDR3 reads CASSPPREAYEQYF. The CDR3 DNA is TGTGCCAGCAGCCCCCCCCGGGAAGCCTACGAGCAGTACTTC.

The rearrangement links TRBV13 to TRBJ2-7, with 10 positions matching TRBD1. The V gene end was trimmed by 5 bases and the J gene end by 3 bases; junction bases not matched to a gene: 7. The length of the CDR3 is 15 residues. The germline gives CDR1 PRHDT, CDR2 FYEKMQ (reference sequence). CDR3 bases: TGTGCCAGCAGCGGGGACAGGGGCGGACACTACGAGCAGTACTTC. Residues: CASSGDRGGHYEQYF.

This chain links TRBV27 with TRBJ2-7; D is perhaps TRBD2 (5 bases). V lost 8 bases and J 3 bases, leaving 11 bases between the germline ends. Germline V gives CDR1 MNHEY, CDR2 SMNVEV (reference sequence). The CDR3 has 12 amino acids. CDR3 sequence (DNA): TGTGCCAGCGGGAGAATAGTCTACGAGCAGTACTTC. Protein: CASGRIVYEQYF.

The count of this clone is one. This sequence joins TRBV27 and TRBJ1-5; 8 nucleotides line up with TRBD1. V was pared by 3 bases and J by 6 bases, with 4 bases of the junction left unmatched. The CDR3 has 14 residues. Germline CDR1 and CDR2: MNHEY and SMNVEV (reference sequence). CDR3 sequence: CASSFDRGSQPQHF. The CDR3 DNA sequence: TGTGCCAGCAGTTTTGACAGGGGATCTCAGCCCCAGCATTTT.

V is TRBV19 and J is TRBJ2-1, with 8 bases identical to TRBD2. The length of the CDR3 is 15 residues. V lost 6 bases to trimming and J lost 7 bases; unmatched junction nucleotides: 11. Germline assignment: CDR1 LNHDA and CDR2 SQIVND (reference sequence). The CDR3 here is CASRLSPGGANEQFF. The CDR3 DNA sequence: TGTGCCAGTAGGCTCTCCCCGGGAGGGGCTAATGAGCAGTTCTTC.